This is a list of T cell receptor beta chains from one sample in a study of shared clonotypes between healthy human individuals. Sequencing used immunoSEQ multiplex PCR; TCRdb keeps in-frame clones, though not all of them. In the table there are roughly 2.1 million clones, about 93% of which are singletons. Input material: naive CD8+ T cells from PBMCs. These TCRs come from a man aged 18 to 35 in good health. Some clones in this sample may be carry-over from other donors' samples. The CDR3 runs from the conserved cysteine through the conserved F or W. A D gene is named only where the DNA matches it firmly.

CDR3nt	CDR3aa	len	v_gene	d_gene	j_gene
TGTGCCAGCAGCTTGGCAGGGGAAAATCAGCCCCAGCATTTT	CASSLAGENQPQHF	14	TRBV7-2	.	TRBJ1-5
TGTGCCAGCAGCTTAGGGGGGACGGGGTCCGAAGATACGCAGTATTTT	CASSLGGTGSEDTQYF	16	TRBV11-1	.	TRBJ2-3
TGTGCCAGCAGCCTACCTTCGGACAGGGTGAGTCAGCCCCAGCATTTT	CASSLPSDRVSQPQHF	16	TRBV28	TRBD1	TRBJ1-5
TGTGCCAGCAGTTTAATAATGGGGAATGAGCAGTTCTTC	CASSLIMGNEQFF	13	TRBV27	.	TRBJ2-1
TGTGCCAGCAGCGTAACAGGACAGGGGACCTACGAGCAGTACTTC	CASSVTGQGTYEQYF	15	TRBV9	TRBD1	TRBJ2-7
TGTGCCAGTAGTATGGCCGGGACTAGCGGGAGTTTTTCCTACGAGCAGTACTTC	CASSMAGTSGSFSYEQYF	18	TRBV19	TRBD2	TRBJ2-7
TGTGCCTGTAGGGCCGGGTTGAGATACTCCTACAATGAGCAGTTCTTC	CACRAGLRYSYNEQFF	16	TRBV7-8	.	TRBJ2-1
TGTGCCAGTAGTAAGACTGGGGGGAATGAGCAGTTCTTC	CASSKTGGNEQFF	13	TRBV19	.	TRBJ2-1
TGCGCCAGCAGCCAAGTTGGCAGGGTATACGAGCAGTACTTC	CASSQVGRVYEQYF	14	TRBV4-3	.	TRBJ2-7
TGTGCCAGTAGCGGAGGGCAGGGGCCCTACGAGCAGTACTTC	CASSGGQGPYEQYF	14	TRBV19	.	TRBJ2-7
TGTGCCAGCAGCCCCACCCTGGGGCTAGCGGACCCCTACGAGCAGTACTTC	CASSPTLGLADPYEQYF	17	TRBV7-9	TRBD2	TRBJ2-7
TGTGCCAGCAGCCCCCCCGGGACAGGCACAGATACGCAGTATTTT	CASSPPGTGTDTQYF	15	TRBV9	TRBD1	TRBJ2-3
TGTGCCAGCAGCCTAGGGACAGGGGGCAATGAGCAGTTCTTC	CASSLGTGGNEQFF	14	TRBV5-6	TRBD1	TRBJ2-1
TGTGCCAGCACCTTAGGGGTGGGGGGTCCCTACAATGAGCAGTTCTTC	CASTLGVGGPYNEQFF	16	TRBV28	.	TRBJ2-1
TGTGCCAGTAGTCCCCGTGTGTGGGACACCGAACACGAGCAGTACTTC	CASSPRVWDTEHEQYF	16	TRBV19	.	TRBJ2-7
TGTGCCAGCAGTTACGGGCCGGGAGGCTACAATGAGCAGTTCTTC	CASSYGPGGYNEQFF	15	TRBV6-5	TRBD2	TRBJ2-1
TGTGCCACCAGCAGAGATCAGGCACAGACGAACACTGAAGCTTTCTTT	CATSRDQAQTNTEAFF	16	TRBV15	.	TRBJ1-1
TGTGCCAGCAGCGTCGAGGGGACGGCGTACAATGAGCAGTTCTTC	CASSVEGTAYNEQFF	15	TRBV9	.	TRBJ2-1
TGTGCCAGCAGCCCCGGACAGCTCCTTAACTATGGCTACACCTTC	CASSPGQLLNYGYTF	15	TRBV11-2	.	TRBJ1-2